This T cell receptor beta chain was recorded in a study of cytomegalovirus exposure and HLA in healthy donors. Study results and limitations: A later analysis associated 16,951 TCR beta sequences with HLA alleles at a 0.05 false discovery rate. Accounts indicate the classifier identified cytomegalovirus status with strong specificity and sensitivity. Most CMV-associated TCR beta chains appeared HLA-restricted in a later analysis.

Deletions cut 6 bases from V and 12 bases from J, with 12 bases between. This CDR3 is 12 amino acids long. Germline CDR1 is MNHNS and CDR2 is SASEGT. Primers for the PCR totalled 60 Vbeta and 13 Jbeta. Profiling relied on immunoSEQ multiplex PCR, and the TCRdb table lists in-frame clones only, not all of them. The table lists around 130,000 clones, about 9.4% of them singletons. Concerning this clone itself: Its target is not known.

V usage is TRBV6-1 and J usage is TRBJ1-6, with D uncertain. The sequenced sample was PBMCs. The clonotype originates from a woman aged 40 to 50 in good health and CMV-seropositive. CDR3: CASRGMEEPLHF. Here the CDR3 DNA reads TGTGCCAGCAGGGGTATGGAGGAACCCCTCCACTTT.